This T cell receptor beta chain comes out of a study of T cell responses to AZD1222 COVID-19 vaccine. Study summary: Whether given at about 4 or about 12 weeks, second doses were pooled. Overall study results and limits: Regions left unmutated in variants are reportedly the target of nearly half of spike-specific TCRs. Spike-specific TCR depth and breadth grew after two AZD1222 doses. Possibly, clonal diversity was underestimated; donors were largely white British and included more females.

Note on this clone: What it recognizes is unknown.

Losses at the gene ends were 0 bases for V and 1 base for J; bases not matched to a gene: 0. Germline values: CDR1 SGDLS, CDR2 YYNGEE. This CDR3 region has 15 residues. Here immunoSEQ multiplex PCR was the method, and the copy in TCRdb shows in-frame clones only, minus some. The data hold fewer than 200,000 clones, with 88% observed a single time. The chain combines TRBV9 with TRBJ2-3; 9 bases map to TRBD1. Sequenced here: peripheral blood, sampled on day 0 of AZD1222 vaccination. The source of this sequence is an adult in good health. CDR3 sequence: CASSVGTGGTDTQYF. CDR3 DNA: TGTGCCAGCAGCGTAGGGACAGGGGGCACAGATACGCAGTATTTT.